The 23 T cell receptor beta chains below were found in one sample sequenced in a study of control samples from healthy donors and cancer patients (TCRdb year 2020). The library was obtained by the immunoSEQ multiplex PCR assay. Sourced from immuneACCESS, this table was stored by TCRdb with only in-frame sequences that have V and J called. A share of the clones is absent; for the studies checked, an unresolved V gene accounts for under half, and the remainder has no known explanation. Recorded for this sample are 100,000 to 150,000 clones; over 85% of them occurred a single time. Under 9% of the sample is in the top ten clones. The sample was PBMCs. These receptors all stem from a man aged 45-60 years with head and neck cancer.

The chain is built from TRBV28 and TRBJ2-7; 10 nucleotides match TRBD2. J gave up 2 bases and V 6 bases, and 4 bases lay outside the gene matches. The CDR3 runs 14 residues. Germline CDR1 and CDR2: MDHEN and SYDVKM. The CDR3 region has the DNA TGTGCCAGCAGAACTAGCGGGGCGACCTACGAGCAGTACTTC. Its protein is CASRTSGATYEQYF.

The chain carries TRBV6-5 and TRBJ1-4; 8 bases align to TRBD1. Germline V CDR1 and CDR2: MNHEY, SVGAGI. There are 14 residues in the CDR3. V lost 5 bases, J lost 6 bases, and 5 bases stayed unmatched. The CDR3 here is CASSPRGRDEKLFF. The CDR3 DNA is TGTGCCAGCAGTCCCAGGGGGCGGGATGAAAAACTGTTTTTT.

The gene calls are TRBV18 and TRBJ2-1; 10 bases match TRBD2. The CDR3 runs 18 residues. Losses at the gene ends were 2 bases for V and 6 bases for J; bases not matched to a gene: 13. From germline, CDR1 is KGHSH and CDR2 LQKENI. This CDR3 reads CASSPGHSGGPNVNEQFF. The DNA for the CDR3 is TGTGCCAGCTCACCAGGCCATAGCGGGGGGCCCAACGTCAATGAGCAGTTCTTC. Complete variable domain (other parts from reference TRBV18 and TRBJ2-1): NAGVMQNPRHLVRRRGQEARLRCSPMKGHSHVYWYRQLPEEGLKFMVYLQKENIIDESGMPKERFSAEFPKEGPSILRIQQVVRGDSAAYFCASSPGHSGGPNVNEQFFGPGTRLTVL.

The J gene is TRBJ1-6, the V gene TRBV6-5, with 7 bases fitting TRBD1. Germline lookup yields CDR1 MNHEY and CDR2 SVGAGI. CDR3 length equals 15 residues. Germline trimming cut 0 bases from V and 9 bases from J; bases unmatched to any gene: 5. The CDR3, as DNA: TGTGCCAGCAGTTACTCGACAGGGTTGAGTTCACCCCTCCACTTT. Translating it yields CASSYSTGLSSPLHF.

The chain has TRBV5-1 and TRBJ2-5; D possibly matches TRBD1 or TRBD2 (6 bases each). The CDR3 is 14 residues long. The germline CDR1 and CDR2 sequences are SGHRS and YFSETQ. The V gene lost 2 bases and the J gene lost 1 base, with 9 bases spanning the gap. The DNA of the CDR3 is TGCGCCAGCAGCTTAGGGGGGTCCCAAGAGACCCAGTACTTC. It yields the protein CASSLGGSQETQYF.

The chain joins TRBV5-4 to TRBJ1-4, with TRBD1 as a possible D gene (5 bases). Trimming stripped 4 bases from V and 5 bases from J, with 15 bases between. The germline V gene has CDR1 SGHNT and CDR2 YYREEE (reference sequence). The CDR3 totals 15 residues. CDR3 loop: CASSQDQGTNEKLFF. In DNA, the CDR3 is TGTGCCAGCAGCCAGGATCAGGGTACAAATGAAAAACTGTTTTTT. The variable domain in full, with the rest retrieved from reference TRBV5-4 and TRBJ1-4, is ETGVTQSPTHLIKTRGQQVTLRCSSQSGHNTVSWYQQALGQGPQFIFQYYREEENGRGNFPPRFSGLQFPNYSSELNVNALELDDSALYLCASSQDQGTNEKLFFGSGTQLSVL.

The rearrangement joins TRBV5-4 to TRBJ2-1; D uncertain. Germline V lookup: CDR1 SGHNT, CDR2 YYREEE (reference sequence). There are 13 residues in the CDR3. Trimming took off 4 bases at V and 15 bases at J, with 20 bases between the two ends. CDR3 coding DNA: TGTGCCAGCAGCCCGGATAGGGCGCCCCGCGGGTTCTTC. Translated, it gives CASSPDRAPRGFF.

V gene TRBV11-2 combines with J gene TRBJ2-7; TRBD2 matches 12 bases. The V and J ends lost 1 base and 3 bases, in that order; junction bases with no gene match: 4. Germline values: CDR1 SGHAT, CDR2 FQNNGV. The CDR3 has 16 residues. The CDR3 nucleotides read TGTGCCAGCAGCTTAGGGTCTAGCGGGAGGGGCTACGAGCAGTACTTC. Its protein is CASSLGSSGRGYEQYF.

The chain has TRBV7-9 and TRBJ2-1; TRBD1 is a possible D gene (6 bases). The CDR3 has 15 residues. Germline CDR1 SEHNR, CDR2 FQNEAQ (reference sequence). V was cut by 3 bases and J by 7 bases, with 16 bases left in between. The CDR3: CASSFGDRRRNEQFF. CDR3 in DNA: TGTGCCAGCAGCTTCGGAGACAGGAGGAGAAATGAGCAGTTCTTC.

The CDR3 loop reads CASSLVPDRDMTDTQYF. The CDR3 coding sequence is TGTGCCAGCAGCTTGGTTCCGGACAGGGACATGACAGATACGCAGTATTTT. The chain recombines TRBV5-5 with TRBJ2-3, with 8 bases matching TRBD1. V dropped 0 bases and J dropped 3; count of bases not matched to a gene: 9. The CDR3 covers 17 residues. Germline V gives CDR1 SGHKS, CDR2 YYEKEE (reference sequence).

The chain combines TRBV24-1 with TRBJ2-1; 14 positions match TRBD2. The CDR3 totals 20 residues. The ends lost 2 bases at V and 6 bases at J; junction bases unmatched: 14. CDR1 KGHDR and CDR2 SFDVKD come from the germline V gene. CDR3: CATSDSPGLAGAGRANEQFF. CDR3 DNA: TGTGCCACCAGTGATTCGCCGGGACTAGCGGGAGCTGGAAGGGCCAATGAGCAGTTCTTC.

CDR3 loop: CASSLGTGYYEQYF. DNA for the CDR3: TGTGCCAGCAGTTTAGGGACAGGCTATTACGAGCAGTACTTC. The chain joins TRBV28 to TRBJ2-7, with 8 nucleotides matching TRBD1. Looked up from germline, CDR1 is MDHEN and CDR2 is SYDVKM. V lost 2 bases, J lost 4 bases, and 4 bases stayed unmatched. This CDR3 region has 14 residues.

Note on this clone: Distinct nucleotide sequences in the sample also encode this CDR3. The rearrangement links TRBV19 to TRBJ2-1; unclear D gene. This CDR3 is built from 15 residues. Germline V gives CDR1 LNHDA, CDR2 SQIVND (reference sequence). The V gene lost 1 base and the J gene lost 0 bases, with 7 bases spanning the gap. The CDR3 sequence is CASSIGASSYNEQFF. The CDR3 coding sequence is TGTGCCAGTAGTATAGGGGCGAGCTCCTACAATGAGCAGTTCTTC.

This clone was seen a handful of times. The rearrangement joins TRBV7-6 to TRBJ2-3; a possible D gene is TRBD2 (6 bases). From germline, CDR1 is SGHVS and CDR2 FNYEAQ. Trimming took off 0 bases at V and 5 bases at J, with 12 bases between the two ends. The CDR3 consists of 15 residues. The DNA for the CDR3 is TGTGCCAGCAGCTTAGCGGGGGGAGTTGGAGATACGCAGTATTTT. This codes for CASSLAGGVGDTQYF.

This clone has a count of ten or more. This chain links TRBV5-1 with TRBJ2-7, with D unclear. With 0 bases removed from V and 4 bases from J, the gap between germline ends came to 5 bases. The CDR3 spans 12 residues. Germline assignment: CDR1 SGHRS and CDR2 YFSETQ. CDR3 protein: CASSLGGYEQYF. The CDR3, as DNA: TGCGCCAGCAGCTTGGGTGGTTACGAGCAGTACTTC.

The chain has TRBV6-5 and TRBJ1-1, with no clear D. V was cut by 4 bases and J by 3 bases, with 12 bases left in between. This CDR3 has 14 amino acids. Germline V gives CDR1 MNHEY, CDR2 SVGAGI. This chain's CDR3 is CASSSGTGDTEAFF. The CDR3, as DNA: TGTGCCAGCAGTTCTGGAACCGGGGACACTGAAGCTTTCTTT.

This chain connects TRBV5-1 to TRBJ2-3, with D maybe TRBD2 (6 bases). The CDR3 runs to 12 residues. The germline CDR1 and CDR2 sequences are SGHRS and YFSETQ. With 4 bases removed from V and 4 bases from J, the gap between germline ends came to 7 bases. DNA for the CDR3: TGCGCCAGCAGCACGGGGGCAGATACGCAGTATTTT. Residues: CASSTGADTQYF.

The chain joins TRBV28 to TRBJ1-5; no firm D call. CDR1 MDHEN and CDR2 SYDVKM come from the germline V gene. Trimming cost V 6 bases and J 1 base, with 10 bases left between them. There are 14 residues in the CDR3. CDR3 sequence reads: CASSGVGSNQPQHF. The CDR3 nucleotides are TGTGCCAGCAGCGGGGTCGGGAGCAATCAGCCCCAGCATTTT.

The J gene is TRBJ1-2, the V gene TRBV4-1; 10 bases match TRBD1. The CDR3 consists of 17 residues. The V and J ends lost 1 base and 3 bases, in that order; junction bases with no gene match: 8. The V gene's germline CDR1 is MGHRA and CDR2 YSYEKL. The DNA for the CDR3 is TGCGCCAGCAGCCAAGTTCCGCCGACAGGGGGCGACTATGGCTACACCTTC. This codes for CASSQVPPTGGDYGYTF.

The V call is TRBV5-1, the J call TRBJ1-2; 7 bases are a match to TRBD1. The CDR3 contains 19 residues. The V gene end was trimmed by 3 bases and the J gene end by 6 bases; junction bases not matched to a gene: 23. CDR1 is SGHRS and CDR2 is YFSETQ in the germline V gene. The CDR3 coding sequence is TGCGCCAGCAGCTCAGTTCAGGCGAGAGTACAGGGGAGTTTAAATGGCTACACCTTC. This gives the protein CASSSVQARVQGSLNGYTF.

The chain has TRBV7-3 and TRBJ2-3; 13 bases match TRBD2. V shed 5 bases, J shed 2 bases, and the junction held 4 bases outside the gene matches. CDR1 SGHTA and CDR2 FQGTGA come from the germline V gene. This CDR3 is 16 amino acids long. CDR3 protein: CASSAGTSGATDTQYF. CDR3 sequence (DNA): TGTGCCAGCAGCGCCGGGACTAGCGGGGCCACAGATACGCAGTATTTT.

This clone appeared once. This chain uses TRBV6-1 with TRBJ2-2, with 7 nucleotides matching TRBD2. The CDR3 has 13 residues. V lost 11 bases and J lost 7; bases outside the gene matches: 10. The germline V gene encodes CDR1 MNHNS and CDR2 SASEGT. DNA of the CDR3: TGTGCCTCCTTGGGGGGGTTTGGCGGGGAGCTGTTTTTT. Amino acid sequence: CASLGGFGGELFF.

The chain carries TRBV5-1 and TRBJ2-3, with no clear D. Germline V gene data show CDR1 as SGHRS and CDR2 as YFSETQ. CDR3 length: 13 amino acids. V was cut by 4 bases and J by 4 bases, with 10 bases left in between. Here the CDR3 reads CASSLLGSDTQYF. CDR3 DNA: TGCGCCAGCAGCCTCCTTGGATCAGATACGCAGTATTTT.